Reported below is one T cell receptor beta chain. Its cognate antigen is unknown. The source of the sample is a study of cytomegalovirus exposure and HLA in healthy donors. Study conclusions and caveats: A later analysis showed HLA-associated TCR beta chains outstripping equally common others in clonal expansion. Both high specificity and high sensitivity reportedly marked the classifier's diagnosis of cytomegalovirus status. Through in vitro validation, three CMV-associated chains were shown to be specific for CMV antigens. Reportedly, TCR beta sequences accurately predicted HLA-A and HLA-B alleles in most subjects.

The length of the CDR3 is 14 residues. The germline V gene has CDR1 SEHNR and CDR2 FQNEAQ (reference sequence). Unmatched junction bases numbered 5, after V lost 6 bases and J lost 4 bases. The PCR made use of 60 Vbeta and 13 Jbeta primers. Using immunoSEQ multiplex PCR, the repertoire was profiled, and TCRdb retains in-frame clones only, with some absent. The sample consists of approximately 64,000 clones, roughly 80% of them appearing once. The source of this sequence is a male donor in good health and CMV-seropositive. What was sequenced was PBMCs. The chain couples TRBV7-9 to TRBJ2-7, with 11 bases aligning to TRBD1. The CDR3 DNA reads TGTGCCAGCAGTAGGACAGGGGGCGTTTACGAGCAGTACTTC. Amino acid sequence: CASSRTGGVYEQYF.